The present T cell receptor beta chain was sequenced within a study of T cell responses to AZD1222 COVID-19 vaccine. Study-wide results and limits: Only five to seven AZD1222 recipients tested seropositive at baseline. As reported, nearly half of all spike-specific TCRs target variant regions that are unmutated. Breadth and depth of Spike-specific TCRs rose after two AZD1222 doses.

Trimming stripped 0 bases from V and 6 bases from J, with 17 bases between. There are 16 residues in the CDR3. Germline V gene lookup returns CDR1 MNHNY and CDR2 SVGAGI (reference sequence). Only in-frame clones appear in the TCRdb table, and some are missing; sequencing was by immunoSEQ multiplex PCR. The data show 90,000 to 95,000 clones, roughly 90% seen once. As regards this clone: What it recognizes is unknown.

Material: peripheral blood, obtained 28 days after the second AZD1222 dose. This rearrangement joins TRBV6-6 to TRBJ1-2; no clear D. The sequence was obtained from an adult who received the AZD1222 COVID-19 vaccine. In DNA, the CDR3 is TGTGCCAGCAGTTACTCGCCTAGGGTTGGAACGAATGGCTACACCTTC. Translated: CASSYSPRVGTNGYTF.